Included here is one TCR beta chain sequence, with context. Antigen specificity is unknown. Extraction and reverse transcription of RNA yielded cDNA as the sequencing template. Measured with immunoSEQ multiplex PCR; TCRdb has only the in-frame clones, and not every one. The data contain approximately 61,000 clones, 90% to 97% of them singletons. This entry comes from a study of CD8+ T cells in alopecia areata. Regarding the study as a whole: Greater clonality was observed in lesional scalp samples, especially alopecia totalis/universalis, versus normal scalp.

This CDR3 has 13 residues. Looked up from germline, CDR1 is SQVTM and CDR2 is ANQGSEA. The J segment lost 0 bases and the V segment lost 7 bases, leaving 2 bases of the junction unmatched. Sequences were derived from CD8+ T cells sorted from blood, sampled at week 0. This chain uses TRBV29-1 with TRBJ2-1; TRBD2 agrees at 8 bases. The TCR sequence derives from a human donor with alopecia areata. The CDR3 region has the DNA TGCAGCGCCGGGGGGGGCTCCTACAATGAGCAGTTCTTC. The encoded protein is CSAGGGSYNEQFF.